Below are 5 T cell receptor beta chains sequenced from a single sample in a study of blood T cells in healthy people across ages. Primed by a sample-barcoded 5' primer and a J-beta primer mix, a second PCR proceeded for roughly 6 to 12 cycles. MiXCR, applied by TCRdb to the 5' RACE reads, yields one record per CDR3 protein. This repertoire shows 1,100,000 or so distinct CDR3 sequences, less than 50% found once; its top ten account for approximately 17%. The sequenced sample consisted of blood. The receptors shown here come from an older woman in good health.

Relative to its sample, this clonotype is medium-sized. The rearrangement joins TRBV7-3 to TRBJ2-1; D is ambiguous. Germline assignment: CDR1 SGHTA and CDR2 FQGTGA. The CDR3 has 13 amino acids. The germline V and J ends were trimmed by 0 bases and 7 bases, with 7 bases remaining between them. The CDR3 here is CASSLTRINEQFF. Here the CDR3 DNA reads TGTGCCAGCAGCTTAACAAGGATTAATGAGCAGTTCTTC. Filled out from reference TRBV7-3 and TRBJ2-1, the complete variable domain reads GAGVSQTPSNKVTEKGKYVELRCDPISGHTALYWYRQSLGQGPEFLIYFQGTGAADDSGLPNDRFFAVRPEGSVSTLKIQRTERGDSAVYLCASSLTRINEQFFGPGTRLTVL.

The genes are TRBV7-8 and TRBJ1-2; 8 positions agree with TRBD1. V dropped 3 bases and J dropped 0; count of bases not matched to a gene: 9. CDR1 is SGHVS and CDR2 is FQNEAQ in the germline V gene. This CDR3 is built from 17 residues. In DNA form, the CDR3 reads TGTGCCAGCAGCTTGTCCCCCGGACAGGGCTCTAACTATGGCTACACCTTC. Protein sequence: CASSLSPGQGSNYGYTF.

The chain links TRBV20-1 to TRBJ2-1; perhaps D is TRBD1 or TRBD2 (5 bases each). Between the trimmed V and J ends, which lost 4 bases and 8 bases, there was a span of 21 bases. The CDR3 extends over 15 amino acids. CDR1 is DFQATT and CDR2 is SNEGSKA in the germline V gene (reference sequence). CDR3 in DNA: TGCAGTGCTACCCCCGGGACCCGGGCCGGCGATGAGCAGTTCTTC. Translated, it gives CSATPGTRAGDEQFF.

V is TRBV12-3 or TRBV12-4 and J is TRBJ2-7; 15 bases line up with TRBD2. This CDR3 is 17 amino acids long. V was pared by 3 bases and J by 6 bases, with 9 bases of the junction left unmatched. CDR3 nucleotides: TGTGCCAGCAGTTTCGTTCCGGGACTAGCGGGAGGAGGCGAGCAGTACTTC. This translates into CASSFVPGLAGGGEQYF.

The rearrangement uses TRBV5-1 and TRBJ2-1, with 16 bases lining up with TRBD2. V was clipped by 4 bases and J by 7 bases; unmatched bases: 5. The CDR3 has 16 residues. Germline V CDR1 and CDR2: SGHRS, YFSETQ. The CDR3 is CASSTPGLAGGNEQFF. The CDR3 coding sequence is TGCGCCAGCAGCACCCCGGGACTAGCGGGAGGGAATGAGCAGTTCTTC.